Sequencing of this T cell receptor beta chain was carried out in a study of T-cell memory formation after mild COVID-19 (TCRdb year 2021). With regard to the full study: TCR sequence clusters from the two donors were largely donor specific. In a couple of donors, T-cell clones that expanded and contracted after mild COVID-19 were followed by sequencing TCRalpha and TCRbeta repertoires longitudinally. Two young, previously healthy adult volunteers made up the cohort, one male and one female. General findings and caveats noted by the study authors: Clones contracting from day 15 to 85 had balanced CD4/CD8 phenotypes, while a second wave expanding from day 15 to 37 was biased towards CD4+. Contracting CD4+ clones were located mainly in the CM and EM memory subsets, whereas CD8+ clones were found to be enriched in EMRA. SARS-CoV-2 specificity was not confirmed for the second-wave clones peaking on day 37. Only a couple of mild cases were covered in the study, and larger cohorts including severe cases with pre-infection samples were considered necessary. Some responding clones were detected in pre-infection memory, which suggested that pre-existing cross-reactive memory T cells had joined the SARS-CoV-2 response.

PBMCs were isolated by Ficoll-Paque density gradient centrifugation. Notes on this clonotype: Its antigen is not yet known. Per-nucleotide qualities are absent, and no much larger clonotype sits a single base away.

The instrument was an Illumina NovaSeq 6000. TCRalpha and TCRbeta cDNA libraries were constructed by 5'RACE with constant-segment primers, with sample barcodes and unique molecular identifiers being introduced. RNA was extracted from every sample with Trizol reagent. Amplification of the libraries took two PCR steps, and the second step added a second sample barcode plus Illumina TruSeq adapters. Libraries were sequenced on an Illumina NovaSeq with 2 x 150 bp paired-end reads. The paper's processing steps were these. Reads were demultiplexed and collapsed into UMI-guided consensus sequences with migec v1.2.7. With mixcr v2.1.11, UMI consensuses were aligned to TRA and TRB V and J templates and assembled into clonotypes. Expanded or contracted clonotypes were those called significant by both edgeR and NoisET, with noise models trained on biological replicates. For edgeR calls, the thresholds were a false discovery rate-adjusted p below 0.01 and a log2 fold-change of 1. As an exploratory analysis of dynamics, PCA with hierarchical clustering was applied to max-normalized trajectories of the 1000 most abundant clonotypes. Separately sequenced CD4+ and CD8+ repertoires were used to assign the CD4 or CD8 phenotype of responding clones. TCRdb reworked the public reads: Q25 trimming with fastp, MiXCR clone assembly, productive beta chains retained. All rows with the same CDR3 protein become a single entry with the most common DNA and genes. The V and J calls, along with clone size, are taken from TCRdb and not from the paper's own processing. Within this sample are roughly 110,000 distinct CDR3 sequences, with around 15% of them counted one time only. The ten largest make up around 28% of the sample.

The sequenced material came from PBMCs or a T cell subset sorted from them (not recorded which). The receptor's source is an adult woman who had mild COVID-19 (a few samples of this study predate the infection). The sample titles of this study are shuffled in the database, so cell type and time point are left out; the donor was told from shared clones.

The CDR3 region has the sequence CASTPGHSYEQYF. DNA sequence: TGTGCCAGCACGCCGGGACACTCCTACGAGCAGTACTTC. Here the chain combines TRBV12-3 or TRBV12-4 and TRBJ2-7; 6 matching bases give a weak D call of TRBD1. The CDR3, from cysteine to phenylalanine, totals 13 residues. The sequence is cut down to CDR3 DNA, 39 bases in frame from base 1. V is reduced by 7 bases and J by 0 bases, leaving a spacing of 10 bases between them.